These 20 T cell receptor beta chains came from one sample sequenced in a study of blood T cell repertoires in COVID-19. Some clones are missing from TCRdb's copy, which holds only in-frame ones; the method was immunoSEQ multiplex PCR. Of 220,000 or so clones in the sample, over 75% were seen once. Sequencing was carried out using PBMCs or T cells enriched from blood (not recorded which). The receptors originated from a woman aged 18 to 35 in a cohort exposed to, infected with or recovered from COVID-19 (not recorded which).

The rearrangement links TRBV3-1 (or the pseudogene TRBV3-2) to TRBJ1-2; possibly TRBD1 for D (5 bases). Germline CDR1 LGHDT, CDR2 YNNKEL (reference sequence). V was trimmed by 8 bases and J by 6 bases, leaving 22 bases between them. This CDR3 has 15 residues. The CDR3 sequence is CASSPGSDSIHGYTF. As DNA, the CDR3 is TGTGCCAGCTCCCCAGGAAGCGACAGTATCCATGGCTACACCTTC.

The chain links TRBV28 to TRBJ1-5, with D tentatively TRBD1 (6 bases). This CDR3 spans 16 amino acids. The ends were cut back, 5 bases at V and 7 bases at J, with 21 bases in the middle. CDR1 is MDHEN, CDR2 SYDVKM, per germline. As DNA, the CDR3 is TGTGCCAGCAGTCTCCGGACAGCTGGATTGTCGCAGCCCCAGCATTTT. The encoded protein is CASSLRTAGLSQPQHF.

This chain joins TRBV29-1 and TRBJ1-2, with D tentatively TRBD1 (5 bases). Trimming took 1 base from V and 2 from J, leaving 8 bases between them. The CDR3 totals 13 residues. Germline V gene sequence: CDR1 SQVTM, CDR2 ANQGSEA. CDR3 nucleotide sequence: TGCAGCGTTGAAGTCCACAGGAACTATGGCTACACCTTC. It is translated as CSVEVHRNYGYTF. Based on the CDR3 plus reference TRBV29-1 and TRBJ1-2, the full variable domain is SAVISQKPSRDICQRGTSLTIQCQVDSQVTMMFWYRQQPGQSLTLIATANQGSEATYESGFVIDKFPISRPNLTFSTLTVSNMSPEDSSIYLCSVEVHRNYGYTFGSGTRLTVV.

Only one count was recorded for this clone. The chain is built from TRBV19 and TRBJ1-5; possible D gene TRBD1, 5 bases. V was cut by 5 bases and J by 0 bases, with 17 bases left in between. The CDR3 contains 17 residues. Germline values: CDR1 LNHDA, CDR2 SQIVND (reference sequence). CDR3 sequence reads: CASSLKQGLYSNQPQHF. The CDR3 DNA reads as TGTGCCAGTAGTTTAAAGCAGGGCCTTTATAGCAATCAGCCCCAGCATTTT.

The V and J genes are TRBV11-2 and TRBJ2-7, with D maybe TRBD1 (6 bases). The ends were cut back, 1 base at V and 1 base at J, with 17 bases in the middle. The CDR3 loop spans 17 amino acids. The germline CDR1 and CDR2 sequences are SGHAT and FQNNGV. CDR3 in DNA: TGTGCCAGCAGCTTAGTATTCACAGGGCGTTTTTCCTACGAGCAGTACTTC. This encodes CASSLVFTGRFSYEQYF.

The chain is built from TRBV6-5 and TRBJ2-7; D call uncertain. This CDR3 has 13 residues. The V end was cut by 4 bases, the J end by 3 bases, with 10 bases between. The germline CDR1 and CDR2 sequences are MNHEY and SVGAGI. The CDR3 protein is CASSSEENYEQYF. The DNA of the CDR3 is TGTGCCAGCAGTTCCGAGGAGAACTACGAGCAGTACTTC.

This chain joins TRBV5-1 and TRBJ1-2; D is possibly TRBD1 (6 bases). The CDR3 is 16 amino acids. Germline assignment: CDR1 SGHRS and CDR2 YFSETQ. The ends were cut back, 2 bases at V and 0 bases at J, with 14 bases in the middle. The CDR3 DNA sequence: TGCGCCAGCAGCTTTAGGACAGACCCTTCTAACTATGGCTACACCTTC. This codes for CASSFRTDPSNYGYTF.

In DNA, the CDR3 is TGTGCCAGCAGAACAGGAGGGGAAAAACTGTTTTTT. Its protein is CASRTGGEKLFF. The genes are TRBV12-3 or TRBV12-4 and TRBJ1-4, with a weak D call TRBD1 (5 bases). Trimming removed 6 bases from V and 8 bases from J, with 10 bases in between. The CDR3 has 12 amino acids.

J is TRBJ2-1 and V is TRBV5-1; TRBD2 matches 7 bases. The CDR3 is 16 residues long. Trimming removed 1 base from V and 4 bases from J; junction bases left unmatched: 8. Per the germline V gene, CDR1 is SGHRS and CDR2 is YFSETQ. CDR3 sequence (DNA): TGCGCCAGCAGCTTGTGGGAAGCGGGACTATACAATGAGCAGTTCTTC. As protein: CASSLWEAGLYNEQFF. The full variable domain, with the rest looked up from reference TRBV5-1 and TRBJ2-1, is KAGVTQTPRYLIKTRGQQVTLSCSPISGHRSVSWYQQTPGQGLQFLFEYFSETQRNKGNFPGRFSGRQFSNSRSEMNVSTLELGDSALYLCASSLWEAGLYNEQFFGPGTRLTVL.

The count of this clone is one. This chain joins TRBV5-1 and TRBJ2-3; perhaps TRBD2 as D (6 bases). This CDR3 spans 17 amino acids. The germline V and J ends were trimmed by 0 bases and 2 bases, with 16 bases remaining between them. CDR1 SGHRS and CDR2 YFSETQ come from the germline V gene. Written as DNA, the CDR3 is TGCGCCAGCAGCTTGGGCTTTGGGGCGGGGTCCACAGATACGCAGTATTTT. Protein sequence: CASSLGFGAGSTDTQYF. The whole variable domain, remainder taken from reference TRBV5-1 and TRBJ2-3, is KAGVTQTPRYLIKTRGQQVTLSCSPISGHRSVSWYQQTPGQGLQFLFEYFSETQRNKGNFPGRFSGRQFSNSRSEMNVSTLELGDSALYLCASSLGFGAGSTDTQYFGPGTRLTVL.

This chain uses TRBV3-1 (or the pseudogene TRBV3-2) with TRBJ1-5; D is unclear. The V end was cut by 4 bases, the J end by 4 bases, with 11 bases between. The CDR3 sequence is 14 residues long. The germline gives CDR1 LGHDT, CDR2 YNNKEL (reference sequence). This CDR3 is CASSLRVLNQPQHF. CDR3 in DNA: TGTGCCAGCAGCCTCCGGGTCCTTAATCAGCCCCAGCATTTT.

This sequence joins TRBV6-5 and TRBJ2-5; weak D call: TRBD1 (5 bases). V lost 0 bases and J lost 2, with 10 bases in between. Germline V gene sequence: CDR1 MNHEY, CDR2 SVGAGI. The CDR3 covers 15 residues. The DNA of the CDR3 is TGTGCCAGCAGTTACTCGGGCAGGGCTCAAGAGACCCAGTACTTC. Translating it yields CASSYSGRAQETQYF.

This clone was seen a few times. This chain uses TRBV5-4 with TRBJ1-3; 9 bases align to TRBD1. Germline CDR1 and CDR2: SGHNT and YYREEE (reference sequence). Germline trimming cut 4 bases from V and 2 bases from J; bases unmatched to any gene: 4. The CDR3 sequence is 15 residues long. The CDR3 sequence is CASSLDRGTGNTIYF. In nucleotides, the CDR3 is TGTGCCAGCAGCCTGGACAGGGGAACTGGAAACACCATATATTTT.

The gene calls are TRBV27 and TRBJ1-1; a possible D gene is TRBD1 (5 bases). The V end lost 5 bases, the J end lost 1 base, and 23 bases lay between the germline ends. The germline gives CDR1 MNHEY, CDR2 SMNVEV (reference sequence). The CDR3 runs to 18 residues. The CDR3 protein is CASSPWGVVGVKNTEAFF. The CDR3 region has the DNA TGTGCCAGCAGTCCCTGGGGGGTGGTAGGGGTGAAGAACACTGAAGCTTTCTTT.

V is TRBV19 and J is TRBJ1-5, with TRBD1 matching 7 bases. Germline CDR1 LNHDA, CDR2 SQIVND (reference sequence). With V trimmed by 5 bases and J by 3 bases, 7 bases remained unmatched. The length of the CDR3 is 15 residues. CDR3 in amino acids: CASSGDRAYNQPQHF. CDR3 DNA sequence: TGTGCCAGTAGTGGGGACAGAGCCTACAATCAGCCCCAGCATTTT.

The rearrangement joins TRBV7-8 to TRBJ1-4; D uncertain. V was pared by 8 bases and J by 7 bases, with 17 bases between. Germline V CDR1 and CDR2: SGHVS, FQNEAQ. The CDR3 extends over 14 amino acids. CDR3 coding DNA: TGTGCCAGCGGCGGCCCGGGTGTGAGTGAAAAACTGTTTTTT. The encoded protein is CASGGPGVSEKLFF.

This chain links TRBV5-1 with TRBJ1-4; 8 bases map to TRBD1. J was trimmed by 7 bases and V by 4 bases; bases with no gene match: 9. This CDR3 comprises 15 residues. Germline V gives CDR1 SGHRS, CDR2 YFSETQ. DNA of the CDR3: TGCGCCAGCAGCCCCGGGACAGGCCAAGGTGAAAAACTGTTTTTT. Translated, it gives CASSPGTGQGEKLFF.

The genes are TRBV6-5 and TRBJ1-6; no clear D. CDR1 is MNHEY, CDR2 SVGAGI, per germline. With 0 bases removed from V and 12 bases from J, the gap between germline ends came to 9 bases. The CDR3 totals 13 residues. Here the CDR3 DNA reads TGTGCCAGCAGTTACTCGGGCAGTCAACCCCTCCACTTT. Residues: CASSYSGSQPLHF.

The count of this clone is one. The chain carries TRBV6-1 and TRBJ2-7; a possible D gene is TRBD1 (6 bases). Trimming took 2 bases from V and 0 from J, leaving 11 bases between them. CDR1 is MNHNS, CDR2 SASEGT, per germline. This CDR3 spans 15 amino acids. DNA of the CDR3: TGTGCCAGCAGTGAAAGTAGGGGGAACTCCTACGAGCAGTACTTC. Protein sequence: CASSESRGNSYEQYF.

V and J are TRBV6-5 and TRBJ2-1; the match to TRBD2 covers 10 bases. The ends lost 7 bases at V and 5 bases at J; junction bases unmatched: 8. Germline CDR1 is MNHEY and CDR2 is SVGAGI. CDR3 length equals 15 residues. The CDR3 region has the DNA TGTGCCAGCAAAGGGCTAGCGGGGGTAAACAATGAGCAGTTCTTC. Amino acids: CASKGLAGVNNEQFF.